Listed below are T cell receptor beta chains from one sample, sequenced in a study of identifying expanded T cells in peripheral blood. Some clones are missing from TCRdb's copy, which holds only in-frame ones; the method was immunoSEQ multiplex PCR. The table shows approximately 83,000 clones, with roughly 84% occurring only once. The sample comprised blood. The receptors were gathered from a person between 18 and 70 years old in good health. Both conserved end residues are part of each CDR3. The order of the fields is D gene, V gene, J gene, clone size, CDR3 protein, CDR3 DNA. D genes are given only for firm matches. Size is stated for part of the rows, as once, few or many counts, or as a class when the clone is expanded.

TRBD1	TRBV2	TRBJ1-1	NA	CASTRQGLDVTEAFF	TGTGCCAGCACAAGACAGGGCCTTGACGTCACTGAAGCTTTCTTT
NA	TRBV6-6	TRBJ2-2	NA	CASRPQGANTGELFF	TGTGCCAGCAGGCCCCAGGGAGCGAACACCGGGGAGCTGTTTTTT
NA	TRBV7-9	TRBJ2-4	NA	CASSFEMGVDIQYF	TGTGCCAGCAGCTTTGAAATGGGGGTGGACATTCAGTACTTC
TRBD1	TRBV27	TRBJ1-2	NA	CASSSYTNRGREYGYTF	TGTGCCAGCAGTTCGTACACAAACAGGGGACGGGAGTATGGCTACACCTTC
NA	TRBV19	TRBJ1-6	NA	CASSTISYNSPLHF	TGTGCCAGTAGCACAATCTCCTATAATTCACCCCTCCACTTT
NA	TRBV6-5	TRBJ1-1	NA	CASSYHPGTTEAFF	TGTGCCAGCAGTTACCACCCGGGAACAACTGAAGCTTTCTTT
NA	TRBV5-1	TRBJ1-1	NA	CASTPSTGNTEAFF	TGCGCCAGCACGCCCTCGACAGGCAACACTGAAGCTTTCTTT
NA	TRBV7-8	TRBJ1-1	NA	CASSSRGRMNTEAFF	TGTGCCAGCAGCTCCCGGGGACGAATGAACACTGAAGCTTTCTTT
NA	TRBV4-3	TRBJ1-3	NA	CASSSVLYSNTIYF	TGCGCCAGCAGCTCCGTCCTTTACTCCAACACCATATATTTT
TRBD1	TRBV5-5	TRBJ1-2	once	CASSSTGQGGYGYTF	TGTGCCAGCAGCTCAACGGGACAGGGTGGTTATGGCTACACCTTC
TRBD1	TRBV9	TRBJ1-1	NA	CASSTRDSLNTEAFF	TGTGCCAGCAGCACGAGGGACAGCTTGAACACTGAAGCTTTCTTT
NA	TRBV7-9	TRBJ2-1	once	CASSPTGAYNEQFF	TGTGCCAGCAGTCCAACGGGGGCCTACAATGAGCAGTTCTTC
TRBD1	TRBV27	TRBJ2-5	NA	CASSFGTGGKETQYF	TGTGCCAGCAGTTTTGGGACAGGGGGCAAGGAGACCCAGTACTTC
NA	TRBV28	TRBJ1-5	NA	CASSLEGDGNNQPQHF	TGTGCCAGCAGTTTAGAAGGGGACGGGAACAATCAGCCCCAGCATTTT
TRBD1	TRBV30	TRBJ1-6	NA	CAWDRGNNSPLHF	TGTGCCTGGGACAGGGGCAATAATTCACCCCTCCACTTT
NA	TRBV11-3	TRBJ1-6	NA	CASSLDPDSYNSPLHF	TGTGCCAGCAGCTTAGATCCGGATTCCTATAATTCACCCCTCCACTTT
NA	TRBV4-3	TRBJ2-7	NA	CASSQGLGISYEQYF	TGCGCCAGCAGCCAAGGGTTGGGGATCTCCTACGAGCAGTACTTC
NA	TRBV18	TRBJ2-5	NA	CASSPPSGGAEETQYF	TGTGCCAGCTCACCACCGTCAGGGGGGGCGGAAGAGACCCAGTACTTC
NA	TRBV2	TRBJ2-7	NA	CASTVLQGGFGQYF	TGTGCCAGCACAGTGTTACAGGGCGGGTTCGGGCAGTACTTC
NA	TRBV7-3	TRBJ1-1	NA	CASSSTVNTEAFF	TGTGCCAGCAGCTCGACAGTGAACACTGAAGCTTTCTTT
NA	TRBV29-1	TRBJ2-7	NA	CSASRKGQGGSYEQYF	TGCAGCGCCTCACGTAAGGGGCAGGGAGGCTCCTACGAGCAGTACTTC
TRBD1	TRBV6-6	TRBJ1-1	NA	CASSYGQGAFF	TGTGCCAGCAGCTATGGACAGGGGGCTTTCTTT
NA	TRBV18	TRBJ1-2	NA	CASSPGNRDYGYTF	TGTGCCAGCTCACCAGGTAACAGAGACTATGGCTACACCTTC
NA	TRBV28	TRBJ2-5	NA	CASSERVGETQYF	TGTGCCAGCAGTGAAAGGGTAGGGGAGACCCAGTACTTC
TRBD1	TRBV6-1	TRBJ1-5	NA	CARSTGWGQPQHF	TGTGCCAGGTCGACAGGGTGGGGACAGCCCCAGCATTTT
TRBD1	TRBV7-2	TRBJ1-2	few	CASSPNAGQGNYGYTF	TGTGCCAGCAGCCCAAATGCGGGACAGGGTAACTATGGCTACACCTTC
NA	TRBV5-3	TRBJ1-2	few	CARSCRYGYTF	TGTGCCAGAAGCTGCAGGTATGGCTACACCTTC
TRBD2	TRBV7-8	TRBJ2-7	NA	CASSWGTGGFYEQYF	TGTGCCAGCAGCTGGGGGACGGGAGGATTTTACGAGCAGTACTTC
NA	TRBV6-6	TRBJ2-1	NA	CASSYSTNEQFF	TGTGCCAGCAGTTACTCTACCAATGAGCAGTTCTTC
NA	TRBV14	TRBJ1-2	NA	CASSLRWVDYGYTF	TGTGCCAGCAGCTTGAGATGGGTGGACTATGGCTACACCTTC
NA	TRBV6-5	TRBJ2-7	NA	CASSWDGSSYEQYF	TGTGCCAGCAGTTGGGACGGTAGCTCCTACGAGCAGTACTTC
NA	TRBV2	TRBJ2-1	NA	CASRKGSSPYNEQFF	TGTGCCAGCAGGAAGGGAAGTAGCCCGTACAATGAGCAGTTCTTC
NA	TRBV10-2	TRBJ1-1	few	CASRGASTEAFF	TGCGCCAGCAGGGGGGCAAGCACTGAAGCTTTCTTT
TRBD1	TRBV2	TRBJ1-2	NA	CASRGQGNYGYTF	TGTGCCAGCAGGGGACAGGGGAACTATGGCTACACCTTC
TRBD1	TRBV19	TRBJ2-7	NA	CASSVGQGGGNEQYF	TGTGCCAGTAGTGTGGGACAGGGGGGAGGAAACGAGCAGTACTTC
NA	TRBV19	TRBJ2-1	NA	CASRPNDNEQFF	TGTGCCAGTAGGCCCAACGACAATGAGCAGTTCTTC
TRBD1	TRBV13	TRBJ1-5	NA	CASSSRRPGQINYFSNQPQHF	TGTGCCAGCAGCTCAAGGCGACCGGGACAGATAAACTACTTCAGCAATCAGCCCCAGCATTTT
NA	TRBV15	TRBJ1-1	NA	CATSRDKRYEAFF	TGTGCCACCAGCAGAGATAAGAGGTATGAAGCTTTCTTT
NA	TRBV2	TRBJ2-7	NA	CASSRRQSYEQYF	TGTGCCAGCAGCCGTCGCCAATCCTACGAGCAGTACTTC
NA	TRBV5-6	TRBJ2-7	few	CASGYRDPGVEQYF	TGTGCCAGCGGCTACCGGGACCCGGGTGTAGAGCAGTACTTC
NA	TRBV7-9	TRBJ2-4	once	CASSSGFQGAQYF	TGTGCCAGCAGTTCAGGATTTCAGGGTGCTCAGTACTTC
TRBD1	TRBV18	TRBJ1-5	NA	CASSQDRGPQPQHF	TGTGCCAGCTCACAGGACAGGGGGCCTCAGCCCCAGCATTTT
NA	TRBV6-5	TRBJ1-1	NA	CASSGARTGYTEAFF	TGTGCCAGCAGTGGGGCCCGAACAGGGTACACTGAAGCTTTCTTT
TRBD1	TRBV7-9	TRBJ1-2	NA	CASSFPPGQENYGYTF	TGTGCCAGCAGCTTTCCTCCGGGACAGGAGAACTATGGCTACACCTTC
NA	TRBV10-3	TRBJ1-3	NA	CAIRSAGPHSGNTIYF	TGTGCCATCAGGTCAGCAGGGCCCCACTCTGGAAACACCATATATTTT
TRBD2	TRBV14	TRBJ2-5	NA	CASSLGLAGVQTQYF	TGTGCCAGCAGCCTGGGACTAGCGGGGGTCCAGACCCAGTACTTC